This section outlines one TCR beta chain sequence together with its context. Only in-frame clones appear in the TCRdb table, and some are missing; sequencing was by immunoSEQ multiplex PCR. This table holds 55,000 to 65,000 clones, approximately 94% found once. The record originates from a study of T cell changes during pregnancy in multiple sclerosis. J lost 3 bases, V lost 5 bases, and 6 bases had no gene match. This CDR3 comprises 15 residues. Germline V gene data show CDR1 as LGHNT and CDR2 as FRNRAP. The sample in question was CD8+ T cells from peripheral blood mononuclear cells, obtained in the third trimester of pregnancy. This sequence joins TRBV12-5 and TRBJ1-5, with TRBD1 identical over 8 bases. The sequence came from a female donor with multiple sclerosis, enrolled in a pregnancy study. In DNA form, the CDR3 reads TGTGCTAGTGGTCGCGGACAGGGCCACAATCAGCCCCAGCATTTT. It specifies CASGRGQGHNQPQHF.